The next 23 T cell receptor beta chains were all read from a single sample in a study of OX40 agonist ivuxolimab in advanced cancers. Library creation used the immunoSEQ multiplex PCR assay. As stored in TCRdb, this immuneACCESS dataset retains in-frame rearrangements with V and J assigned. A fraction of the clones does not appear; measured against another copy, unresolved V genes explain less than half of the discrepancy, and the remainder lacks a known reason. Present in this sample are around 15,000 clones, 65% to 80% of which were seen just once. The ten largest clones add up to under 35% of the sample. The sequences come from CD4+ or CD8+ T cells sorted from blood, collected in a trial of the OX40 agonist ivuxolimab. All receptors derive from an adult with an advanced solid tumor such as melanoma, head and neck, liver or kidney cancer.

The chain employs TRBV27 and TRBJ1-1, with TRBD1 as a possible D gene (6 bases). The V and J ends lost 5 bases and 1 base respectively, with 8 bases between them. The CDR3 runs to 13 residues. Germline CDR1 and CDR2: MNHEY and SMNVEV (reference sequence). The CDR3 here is CASSQQGNTEAFF. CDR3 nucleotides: TGTGCCAGCAGTCAACAGGGGAACACTGAAGCTTTCTTT.

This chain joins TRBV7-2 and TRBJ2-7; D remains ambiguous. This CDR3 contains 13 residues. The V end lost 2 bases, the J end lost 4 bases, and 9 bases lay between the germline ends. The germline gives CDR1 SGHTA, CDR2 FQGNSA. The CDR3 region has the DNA TGTGCCAGCAGCTTACAAGGCGCGTACGAGCAGTACTTC. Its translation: CASSLQGAYEQYF. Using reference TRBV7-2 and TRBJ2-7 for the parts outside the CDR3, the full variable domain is GAGVSQSPSNKVTEKGKDVELRCDPISGHTALYWYRQSLGQGLEFLIYFQGNSAPDKSGLPSDRFSAERTGGSVSTLTIQRTQQEDSAVYLCASSLQGAYEQYFGPGTRLTVT.

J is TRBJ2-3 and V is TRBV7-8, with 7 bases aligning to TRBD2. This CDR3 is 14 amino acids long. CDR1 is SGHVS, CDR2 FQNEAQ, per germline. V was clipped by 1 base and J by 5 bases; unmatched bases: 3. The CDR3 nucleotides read TGTGCCAGCAGCTTAGGAATAGCGGGAGATACGCAGTATTTT. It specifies CASSLGIAGDTQYF.

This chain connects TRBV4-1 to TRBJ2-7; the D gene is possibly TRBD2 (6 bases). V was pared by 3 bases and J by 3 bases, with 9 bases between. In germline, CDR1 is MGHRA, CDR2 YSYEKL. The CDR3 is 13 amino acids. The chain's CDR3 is CASSHLASYEQYF. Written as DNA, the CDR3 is TGCGCCAGCAGCCACCTAGCGAGCTACGAGCAGTACTTC.

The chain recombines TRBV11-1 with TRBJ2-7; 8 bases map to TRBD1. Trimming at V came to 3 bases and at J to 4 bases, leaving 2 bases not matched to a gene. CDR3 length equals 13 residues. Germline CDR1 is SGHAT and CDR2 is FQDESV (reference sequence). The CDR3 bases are TGTGCCAGCAGCTTGGGACAGGTTTACGAGCAGTACTTC. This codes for CASSLGQVYEQYF.

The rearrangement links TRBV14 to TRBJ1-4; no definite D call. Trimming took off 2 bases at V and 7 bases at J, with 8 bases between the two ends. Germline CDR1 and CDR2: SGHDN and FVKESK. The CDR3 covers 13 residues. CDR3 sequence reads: CASSQLGIEKLFF. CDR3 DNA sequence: TGTGCCAGCAGCCAATTAGGGATTGAAAAACTGTTTTTT. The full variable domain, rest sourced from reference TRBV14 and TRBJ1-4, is EAGVTQFPSHSVIEKGQTVTLRCDPISGHDNLYWYRRVMGKEIKFLLHFVKESKQDESGMPNNRFLAERTGGTYSTLKVQPAELEDSGVYFCASSQLGIEKLFFGSGTQLSVL.

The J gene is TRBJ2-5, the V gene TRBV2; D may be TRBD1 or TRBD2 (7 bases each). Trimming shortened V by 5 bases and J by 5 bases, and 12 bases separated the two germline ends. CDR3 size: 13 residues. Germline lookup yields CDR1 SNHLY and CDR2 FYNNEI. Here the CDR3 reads CASSNRGGETQYF. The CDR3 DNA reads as TGTGCCAGCAGTAACAGGGGAGGGGAGACCCAGTACTTC.

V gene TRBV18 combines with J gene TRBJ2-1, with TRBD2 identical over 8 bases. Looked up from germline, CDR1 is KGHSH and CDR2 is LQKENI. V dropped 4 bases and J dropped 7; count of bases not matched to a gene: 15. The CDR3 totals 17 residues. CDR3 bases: TGTGCCAGCTCACGGTCCCGGCCGGGAGGGCCTGGGAATGAGCAGTTCTTC. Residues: CASSRSRPGGPGNEQFF.

The CDR3 is CASSSGTSGISYNEQFF. The CDR3 DNA follows: TGCGCCAGCAGCTCTGGGACTAGCGGGATTTCCTACAATGAGCAGTTCTTC. The rearrangement links TRBV5-1 to TRBJ2-1, with 13 bases that match TRBD2. Germline-derived CDR1 and CDR2 are SGHRS and YFSETQ. CDR3 length equals 17 residues. With V trimmed by 3 bases and J by 1 base, 4 bases remained unmatched.

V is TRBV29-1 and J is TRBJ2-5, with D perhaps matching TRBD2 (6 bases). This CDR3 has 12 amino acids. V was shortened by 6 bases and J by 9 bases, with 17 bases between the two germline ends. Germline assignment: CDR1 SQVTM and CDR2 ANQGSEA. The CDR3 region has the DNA TGCAGCGTGGATTTCGGGGGTTACTCCCAGTACTTC. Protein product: CSVDFGGYSQYF. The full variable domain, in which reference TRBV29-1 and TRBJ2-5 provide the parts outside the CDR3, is SAVISQKPSRDICQRGTSLTIQCQVDSQVTMMFWYRQQPGQSLTLIATANQGSEATYESGFVIDKFPISRPNLTFSTLTVSNMSPEDSSIYLCSVDFGGYSQYFGPGTRLLVL.

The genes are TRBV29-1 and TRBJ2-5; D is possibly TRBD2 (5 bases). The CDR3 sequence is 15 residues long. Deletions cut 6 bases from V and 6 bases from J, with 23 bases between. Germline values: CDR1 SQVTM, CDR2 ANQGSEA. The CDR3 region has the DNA TGCAGCGTAACCTATCTCCTCGAGGGCGAGAAGACCCAGTACTTC. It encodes CSVTYLLEGEKTQYF.

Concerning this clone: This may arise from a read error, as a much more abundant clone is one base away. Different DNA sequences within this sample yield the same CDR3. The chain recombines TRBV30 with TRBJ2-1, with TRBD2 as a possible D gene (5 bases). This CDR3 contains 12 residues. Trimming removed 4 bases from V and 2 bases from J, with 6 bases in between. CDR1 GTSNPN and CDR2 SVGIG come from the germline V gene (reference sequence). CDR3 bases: TGTGCCTGGAAGCGGACCTACAATGAGCAGTTCTTC. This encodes CAWKRTYNEQFF.

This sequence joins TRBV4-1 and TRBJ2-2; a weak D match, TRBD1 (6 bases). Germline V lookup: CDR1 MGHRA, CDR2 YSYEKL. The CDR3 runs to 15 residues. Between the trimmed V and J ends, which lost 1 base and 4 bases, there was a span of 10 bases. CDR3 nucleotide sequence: TGCGCCAGCAGCCAAGGCACAGGGCTCACCGGGGAGCTGTTTTTT. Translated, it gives CASSQGTGLTGELFF.

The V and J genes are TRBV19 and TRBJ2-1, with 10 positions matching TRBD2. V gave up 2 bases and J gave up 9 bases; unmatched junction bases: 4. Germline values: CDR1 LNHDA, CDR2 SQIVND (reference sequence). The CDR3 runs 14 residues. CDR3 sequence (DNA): TGTGCCAGTAGTATACTAGCGGGAGTAGCTGAGCAGTTCTTC. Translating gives CASSILAGVAEQFF.

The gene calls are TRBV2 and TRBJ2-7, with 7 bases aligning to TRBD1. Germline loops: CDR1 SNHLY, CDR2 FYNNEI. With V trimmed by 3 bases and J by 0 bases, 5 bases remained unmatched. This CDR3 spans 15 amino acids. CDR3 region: CASSDPGTASYEQYF. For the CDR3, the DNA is TGTGCCAGCAGTGACCCCGGGACAGCCTCCTACGAGCAGTACTTC.

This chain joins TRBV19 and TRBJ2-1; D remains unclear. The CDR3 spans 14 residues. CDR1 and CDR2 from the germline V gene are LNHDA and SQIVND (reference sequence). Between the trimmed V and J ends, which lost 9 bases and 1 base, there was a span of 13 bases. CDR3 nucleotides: TGTGCCAGCCACGATAGATTTTCCTACAATGAGCAGTTCTTC. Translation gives CASHDRFSYNEQFF.

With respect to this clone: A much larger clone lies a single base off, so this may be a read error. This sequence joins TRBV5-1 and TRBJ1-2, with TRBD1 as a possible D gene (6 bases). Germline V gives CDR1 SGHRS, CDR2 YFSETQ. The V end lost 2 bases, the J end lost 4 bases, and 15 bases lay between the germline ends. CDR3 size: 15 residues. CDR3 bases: TGCGCCAGCAGCTTCCCTCGACAGGTTGCCTATGGCTACACCTTC. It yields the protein CASSFPRQVAYGYTF.

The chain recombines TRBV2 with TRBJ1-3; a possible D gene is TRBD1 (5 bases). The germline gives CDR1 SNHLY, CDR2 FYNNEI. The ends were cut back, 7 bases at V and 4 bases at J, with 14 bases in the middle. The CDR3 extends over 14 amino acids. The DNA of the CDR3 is TGTGCCAGCAACCCGGGCTCAGGGGGAAACACCATATATTTT. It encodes CASNPGSGGNTIYF.

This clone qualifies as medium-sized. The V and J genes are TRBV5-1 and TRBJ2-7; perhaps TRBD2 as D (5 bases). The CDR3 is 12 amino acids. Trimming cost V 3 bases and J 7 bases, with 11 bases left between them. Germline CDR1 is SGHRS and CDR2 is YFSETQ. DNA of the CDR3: TGCGCCAGCAGCTCGACAACGGGGGAGCAGTACTTC. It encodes CASSSTTGEQYF.

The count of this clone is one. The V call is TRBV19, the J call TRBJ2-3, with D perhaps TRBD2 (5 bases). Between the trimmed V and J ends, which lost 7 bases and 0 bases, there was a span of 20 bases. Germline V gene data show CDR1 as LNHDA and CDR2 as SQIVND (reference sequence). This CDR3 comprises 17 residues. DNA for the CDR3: TGTGCCAGTAAAGTGAGGGCAGCCGAATCTAGCACAGATACGCAGTATTTT. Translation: CASKVRAAESSTDTQYF.

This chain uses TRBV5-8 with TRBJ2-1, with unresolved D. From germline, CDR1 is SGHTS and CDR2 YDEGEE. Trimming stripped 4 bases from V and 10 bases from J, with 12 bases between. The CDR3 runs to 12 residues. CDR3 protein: CASSAIFDEQFF. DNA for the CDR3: TGTGCCAGCAGCGCGATCTTCGACGAGCAGTTCTTC.

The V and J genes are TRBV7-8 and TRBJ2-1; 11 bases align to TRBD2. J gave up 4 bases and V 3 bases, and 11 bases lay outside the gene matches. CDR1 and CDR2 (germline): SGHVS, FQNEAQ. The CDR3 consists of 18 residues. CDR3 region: CASSLSLAGGGLYNEQFF. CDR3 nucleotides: TGTGCCAGCAGCTTGAGTCTAGCGGGGGGAGGGCTATACAATGAGCAGTTCTTC.

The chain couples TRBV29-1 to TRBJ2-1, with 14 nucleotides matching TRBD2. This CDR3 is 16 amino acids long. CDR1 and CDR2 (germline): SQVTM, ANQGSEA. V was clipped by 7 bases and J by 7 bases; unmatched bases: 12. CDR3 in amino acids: CSAPPGTSGSLNEQFF. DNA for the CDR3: TGCAGCGCTCCGCCTGGGACTAGCGGGAGTCTGAATGAGCAGTTCTTC.